This T cell receptor beta chain was recovered during a study of T cells in Graves' hyperthyroidism and ophthalmopathy. Study-wide points: It was a median around seven months before onset that the model predicted ophthalmopathy.

Authors of the study amplified TCR beta CDR3 regions from RNA transcripts. TCR CDR3 underwent first-round RT-PCR with the HTBI primer set. MiXCR was run by TCRdb on the multiplex PCR reads, yielding one entry per CDR3 protein. Of 300,000 to 450,000 distinct CDR3 sequences in the sample, about 15% were seen once. This clonotype was seen repeatedly, ten times or more. Its antigen is unknown. This CDR3 has 16 residues. V was cut by 6 bases and J by 2 bases, with 18 bases left in between. This TCR was sampled from a woman in her fifties or sixties with Graves' hyperthyroidism. Sequencing used blood. The V gene is TRBV12-3 or TRBV12-4, the J gene TRBJ2-3; D not resolved. CDR3 region: CASSPLLRSNTDTQYF. CDR3 nucleotide sequence: TGTGCCAGCAGCCCCCTACTACGTTCTAACACAGATACGCAGTATTTT.